These 24 T cell receptor beta chains share one sample of origin, sequenced in a study of shared clonotypes between healthy human individuals (dated by TCRdb to about 2020). The receptor library was made with the immunoSEQ multiplex PCR assay. As stored in TCRdb, this immuneACCESS dataset retains in-frame rearrangements with V and J assigned. A fraction of the clones does not appear; measured against another copy, unresolved V genes explain less than half of the discrepancy, and the remainder lacks a known reason. This sample gives about 360,000 clones in total; roughly 70% of them show up just once. The ten largest make up around 9.3% of the sample. Sample: memory CD4+ T cells sorted from blood. Interpreted using the paper, the cell subset or site label stands for: CD45RA-negative fraction. These receptors were taken from a man aged 30 to 39 in good health.

The chain has TRBV5-1 and TRBJ2-7, with 13 bases matching TRBD2. This CDR3 is built from 18 residues. Looked up from germline, CDR1 is SGHRS and CDR2 is YFSETQ. V shed 3 bases, J shed 2 bases, and the junction held 11 bases outside the gene matches. This chain's CDR3 is CASSSRALAGGKPYEQYF. CDR3 bases: TGCGCCAGCAGCTCACGGGCACTAGCGGGGGGGAAACCCTACGAGCAGTACTTC.

The gene calls are TRBV7-8 and TRBJ2-7, with 7 bases matching TRBD1. There are 12 residues in the CDR3. V was clipped by 5 bases and J by 4 bases; unmatched bases: 2. Germline V gene lookup returns CDR1 SGHVS and CDR2 FQNEAQ. The CDR3 DNA sequence: TGTGCCAGCAGCCGACAGGGTTACGAGCAGTACTTC. It yields the protein CASSRQGYEQYF.

The V and J genes are TRBV11-2 and TRBJ2-1; D call uncertain. Deletions cut 5 bases from V and 10 bases from J, with 15 bases between. The germline V gene encodes CDR1 SGHAT and CDR2 FQNNGV. The length of the CDR3 is 13 residues. CDR3 DNA: TGTGCCAGCAGCCCTATAAGATTTGGGGAGCAGTTCTTC. Protein sequence: CASSPIRFGEQFF.

The rearrangement uses TRBV27 and TRBJ1-1; D is uncertain. The germline V gene has CDR1 MNHEY and CDR2 SMNVEV (reference sequence). This CDR3 spans 13 amino acids. Trimming took 6 bases from V and 2 from J, leaving 10 bases between them. For the CDR3, the DNA is TGTGCCAGCAGGCGCCGTACCAACACTGAAGCTTTCTTT. Translated: CASRRRTNTEAFF.

The J gene is TRBJ1-2, the V gene TRBV4-1; 9 positions agree with TRBD1. This CDR3 spans 13 amino acids. Germline-derived CDR1 and CDR2 are MGHRA and YSYEKL. Germline trimming cut 1 base from V and 8 bases from J; bases unmatched to any gene: 2. The CDR3 sequence is CASSQGDRVGYTF. CDR3 coding DNA: TGCGCCAGCAGCCAAGGGGACAGGGTAGGCTACACCTTC.

This clone was seen a few times. The chain has TRBV6-5 and TRBJ1-2; 8 bases match TRBD1. Germline values: CDR1 MNHEY, CDR2 SVGAGI. The trim removed 6 bases at V and 4 bases at J, leaving 7 bases unmatched. The CDR3 covers 14 residues. This CDR3 reads CASRPDRGSYGYTF. The CDR3 nucleotides are TGTGCCAGCAGACCCGACAGGGGTTCCTATGGCTACACCTTC.

The chain employs TRBV13 and TRBJ2-5; TRBD2 agrees at 11 bases. Unmatched junction bases numbered 10, after V lost 0 bases and J lost 4 bases. The CDR3 extends over 18 amino acids. Germline CDR1 PRHDT, CDR2 FYEKMQ (reference sequence). CDR3 bases: TGTGCCAGCAGCTTAGGCTTAGGCGGGACTAGCGGAAGAGAGACCCAGTACTTC. This codes for CASSLGLGGTSGRETQYF. Full variable domain (missing parts from reference TRBV13 and TRBJ2-5): AAGVIQSPRHLIKEKRETATLKCYPIPRHDTVYWYQQGPGQDPQFLISFYEKMQSDKGSIPDRFSAQQFSDYHSELNMSSLELGDSALYFCASSLGLGGTSGRETQYFGPGTRLLVL.

This chain links TRBV27 with TRBJ2-1; a possible D gene is TRBD1 (6 bases). There are 15 residues in the CDR3. V was trimmed by 8 bases and J by 7 bases, leaving 21 bases between them. Germline-derived CDR1 and CDR2 are MNHEY and SMNVEV (reference sequence). The CDR3 coding sequence is TGTGCCAGCTGCCCCGGGACCGTTAGGGGGAATGAGCAGTTCTTC. Translation gives CASCPGTVRGNEQFF.

This clone came up a few times. The rearrangement joins TRBV20-1 to TRBJ2-1; tentative D call: TRBD1 (6 bases). The CDR3 runs to 10 residues. V was trimmed by 8 bases and J by 5 bases, leaving 7 bases between them. Per germline, CDR1 DFQATT and CDR2 SNEGSKA (reference sequence). CDR3 coding DNA: TGCAGTACAGGGAACAATGAGCAGTTCTTC. Translated: CSTGNNEQFF.

The rearrangement uses TRBV7-3 and TRBJ2-1; 7 nucleotides line up with TRBD2. The CDR3 has 15 amino acids. J lost 2 bases, V lost 5 bases, and 6 bases had no gene match. Germline assignment: CDR1 SGHTA and CDR2 FQGTGA. The CDR3 protein is CASSPQRETYNEQFF. The CDR3 DNA reads TGTGCCAGCAGCCCTCAGCGGGAAACCTACAATGAGCAGTTCTTC.

V usage is TRBV9 and J usage is TRBJ2-1, with D possibly being TRBD1 or TRBD2 (6 bases each). The V end lost 4 bases, the J end lost 3 bases, and 14 bases lay between the germline ends. The CDR3 covers 15 residues. The V gene's germline CDR1 is SGDLS and CDR2 YYNGEE. CDR3 in amino acids: CASSRSGGGYNEQFF. CDR3 nucleotides: TGTGCCAGCAGCCGTAGCGGAGGGGGCTACAATGAGCAGTTCTTC.

V and J are TRBV19 and TRBJ2-2; 10 positions match TRBD2. Losses at the gene ends were 6 bases for V and 8 bases for J; bases not matched to a gene: 9. This CDR3 has 15 residues. Germline V lookup: CDR1 LNHDA, CDR2 SQIVND (reference sequence). DNA of the CDR3: TGTGCCAGTAGACCCCTAGCGGGAGCTGCGGGGGAGCTGTTTTTT. Its protein product is CASRPLAGAAGELFF.

The chain has TRBV14 and TRBJ1-1; 9 nucleotides match TRBD1. This CDR3 has 12 amino acids. CDR1 SGHDN and CDR2 FVKESK come from the germline V gene. V trimming: 6 bases; J trimming: 12 bases; junction bases outside the gene matches: 8. The CDR3 spells CASRGQGRETFF. CDR3 DNA: TGTGCCAGCAGGGGACAGGGTCGGGAAACTTTCTTT. The variable domain in full, with the rest retrieved from reference TRBV14 and TRBJ1-1, is EAGVTQFPSHSVIEKGQTVTLRCDPISGHDNLYWYRRVMGKEIKFLLHFVKESKQDESGMPNNRFLAERTGGTYSTLKVQPAELEDSGVYFCASRGQGRETFFGQGTRLTVV.

This clone was observed once. The chain has TRBV28 and TRBJ2-3, with 8 bases identical to TRBD2. The CDR3 extends over 16 amino acids. From germline, CDR1 is MDHEN and CDR2 SYDVKM. V dropped 6 bases and J dropped 4; count of bases not matched to a gene: 12. The CDR3 DNA reads as TGTGCCAGCAGCCCTCCGGAGCGGGAGTGGGCAGATACGCAGTATTTT. Translation: CASSPPEREWADTQYF.

This sequence joins TRBV18 and TRBJ1-1; 8 bases match TRBD1. Germline-derived CDR1 and CDR2 are KGHSH and LQKENI. CDR3 size: 14 residues. The J segment lost 0 bases and the V segment lost 5 bases, leaving 2 bases of the junction unmatched. CDR3 DNA: TGTGCCAGCTCAAACAGGGGGTTGAACACTGAAGCTTTCTTT. Its translation is CASSNRGLNTEAFF.

The count of this clone is one. The chain combines TRBV19 with TRBJ2-1; TRBD1 agrees at 10 bases. V lost 2 bases, J lost 9 bases, and 10 bases stayed unmatched. Germline-derived CDR1 and CDR2 are LNHDA and SQIVND (reference sequence). This CDR3 contains 16 residues. Here the CDR3 DNA reads TGTGCCAGTAGTATAACGGGGACAGGGGTCTCCAGTGAGCAGTTCTTC. It is translated as CASSITGTGVSSEQFF.

This clone was detected once. A far larger clone is a single base away, which makes a read error likely. V and J are TRBV2 and TRBJ2-3, with 11 bases identical to TRBD2. Germline assignment: CDR1 SNHLY and CDR2 FYNNEI. The CDR3 sequence is 16 residues long. The V segment lost 5 bases and the J segment 0 bases; nucleotides outside the gene matches: 4. The CDR3 here is CASSIPSGRSTDTQYF. Here the CDR3 DNA reads TGTGCCAGCAGTATCCCTAGCGGGAGGAGCACAGATACGCAGTATTTT.

The chain recombines TRBV28 with TRBJ2-7; D unclear. The germline CDR1 and CDR2 sequences are MDHEN and SYDVKM. The CDR3 runs 14 residues. V lost 6 bases, J lost 2 bases, and 14 bases lay in between. CDR3 sequence (DNA): TGTGCCAGCAGGGACGGGTCATATGCCTACGAGCAGTACTTC. It yields the protein CASRDGSYAYEQYF.

J is TRBJ2-7 and V is TRBV11-3; D not certain. This CDR3 comprises 13 residues. Per the germline V gene, CDR1 is SGHNT and CDR2 is YENEEA. V lost 0 bases and J lost 8, with 11 bases in between. CDR3 protein: CASSLDSINQQYF. The CDR3 bases are TGTGCCAGCAGCTTAGACTCTATTAACCAGCAGTACTTC.

This clone was observed a handful of times. The chain recombines TRBV25-1 with TRBJ1-2; D perhaps matches TRBD1 (5 bases). The CDR3 is 12 residues long. V lost 5 bases and J lost 8, with 12 bases in between. Germline V lookup: CDR1 MGHDK, CDR2 SYGVNS. The CDR3 DNA reads as TGTGCCAGCAGTACAGGTTCTCGGGGCTACACCTTC. It encodes CASSTGSRGYTF.

Here the CDR3 DNA reads TGTGCCAGCAGCTTAGTTCGCACCGGGGAGCTGTTTTTT. Translated, it gives CASSLVRTGELFF. The chain combines TRBV7-8 with TRBJ2-2; D call uncertain. Germline V gene data show CDR1 as SGHVS and CDR2 as FQNEAQ. This CDR3 is 13 amino acids long. The germline V and J ends were trimmed by 1 base and 4 bases, with 4 bases remaining between them.

A few counts support this clone. V gene TRBV6-1 combines with J gene TRBJ2-1; D is perhaps TRBD2 (6 bases). The CDR3 extends over 13 amino acids. Germline CDR1 is MNHNS and CDR2 is SASEGT. V shed 1 base and J shed 10 bases, with 11 bases lying between them. The CDR3 loop reads CASSEVAVGEQFF. The CDR3 nucleotides are TGTGCCAGCAGTGAAGTAGCGGTTGGGGAGCAGTTCTTC.

V gene TRBV11-2 combines with J gene TRBJ2-7, with D tentatively TRBD1 (6 bases). This CDR3 has 14 residues. V lost 5 bases and J lost 0, with 11 bases in between. Germline V lookup: CDR1 SGHAT, CDR2 FQNNGV. The CDR3: CASSPYRVSYEQYF. For the CDR3, the DNA is TGTGCCAGCAGCCCTTACAGGGTCTCCTACGAGCAGTACTTC.

This rearrangement joins TRBV29-1 to TRBJ1-3, with D uncertain. The germline gives CDR1 SQVTM, CDR2 ANQGSEA. Trimming cost V 7 bases and J 2 bases, with 9 bases left between them. This CDR3 contains 12 residues. CDR3 bases: TGCAGCGCCAGAATTACTGGAAACACCATATATTTT. It encodes CSARITGNTIYF.